One TCR beta chain is described in this entry. The antigen is not known. V dropped 3 bases and J dropped 3 bases, with 15 bases sitting between them. CDR3 length: 16 amino acids. The data stem from a study of T-cell reconstitution after alpha-beta-depleted transplantation in children. Preparing the TCRbeta library involved the use of unique molecular identifiers. MiXCR, applied by TCRdb to the PCR reads, yields one record per CDR3 protein. The sample has fewer than 1 million distinct CDR3 sequences; under 20% are singletons. The study's findings and limits: Most T-cell counts and diversity one year after the transplant came from T cells that were newly produced. Some patients' high day-60 TCRbeta diversity was attributed to recipient cells surviving conditioning. Reportedly, roughly two months post-transplant, alpha-beta T cells arose from several hundred expanded graft clones.

V gene TRBV12-3 or TRBV12-4 combines with J gene TRBJ1-5; weak D call: TRBD1 (5 bases). This clonotype was obtained from a male patient aged 10-17 years who had a stem cell transplant for acute lymphoblastic leukemia, so the T cells may come from the graft donor. The sample was PBMCs, mostly from graft donor cells, taken 360 days after TCRalphabeta/CD19-depleted stem cell transplant. Here the CDR3 DNA reads TGTGCCAGCAGTTTCAGGTTACCAGGGCCCAATCAGCCCCAGCATTTT. It encodes CASSFRLPGPNQPQHF.